This T cell receptor (beta chain) was observed in a study of blood T cells in healthy people across ages. Then a second PCR, running about 6 to 11 cycles, was carried out with a sample-barcoded 5' primer and a J-beta primer mix. TCRdb ran MiXCR on the 5' RACE reads and lists one entry per CDR3 protein. The sample includes 450,000 to 600,000 distinct CDR3 sequences, 25% to 35% seen only once; the top ten take about 3.9%. The sample also formed part of further work on T cells of mothers and their children.

The clonotype comes from a boy aged 2 to 10 in good health. The sequenced sample consisted of blood.

The CDR3 region is CASSELGGSTNEKLFF. As DNA, the CDR3 is TGTGCCAGCAGTGAACTAGGGGGATCGACTAATGAAAAACTGTTTTTT. The chain couples TRBV2 to TRBJ1-4; TRBD1 might be the D (6 bases). This CDR3 spans 16 amino acids. V was shortened by 2 bases and J by 2 bases, with 12 bases between the two germline ends. The germline gives CDR1 SNHLY, CDR2 FYNNEI.